This T cell receptor beta chain was documented in a study of cytomegalovirus exposure and HLA in healthy donors. The study, taken as a whole, reports: A later look showed TCR association rates differing by HLA locus, highest for DRB1 and lowest for HLA-C.

A multiplex PCR was run with 60 Vbeta primers and 13 Jbeta primers. TCRdb's table, derived via immunoSEQ multiplex PCR, lists solely in-frame clones and lacks some. This sample has approximately 250,000 clones; about 85% occur once, and the top ten carry 0.24%. Details on this clone: What it binds is unknown.

V lost 3 bases to trimming and J lost 0 bases; unmatched junction nucleotides: 10. The CDR3 contains 17 residues. In germline, CDR1 is LNHDA, CDR2 SQIVND (reference sequence). V usage is TRBV19 and J usage is TRBJ1-1; TRBD1 aligns across 7 bases. The specimen sequenced was PBMCs. The sequence was collected from a girl aged 2 to 9 in good health and CMV-seronegative. The CDR3 protein is CASSIFNYRGLNTEAFF. Written as DNA, the CDR3 is TGTGCCAGTAGTATCTTTAATTACAGGGGCCTGAACACTGAAGCTTTCTTT.